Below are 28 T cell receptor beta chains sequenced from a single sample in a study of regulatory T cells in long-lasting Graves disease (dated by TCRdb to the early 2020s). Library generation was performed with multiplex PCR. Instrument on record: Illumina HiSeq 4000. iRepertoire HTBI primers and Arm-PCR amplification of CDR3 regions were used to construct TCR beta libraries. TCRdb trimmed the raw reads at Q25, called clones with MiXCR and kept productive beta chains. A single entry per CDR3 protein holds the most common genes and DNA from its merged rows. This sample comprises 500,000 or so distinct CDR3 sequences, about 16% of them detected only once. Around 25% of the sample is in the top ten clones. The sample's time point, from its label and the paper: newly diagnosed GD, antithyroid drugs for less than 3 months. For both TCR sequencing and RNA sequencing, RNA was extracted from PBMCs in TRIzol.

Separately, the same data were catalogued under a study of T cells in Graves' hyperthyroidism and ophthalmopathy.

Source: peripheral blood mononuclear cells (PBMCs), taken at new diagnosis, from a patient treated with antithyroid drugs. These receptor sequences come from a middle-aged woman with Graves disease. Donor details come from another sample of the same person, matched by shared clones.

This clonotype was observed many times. The CDR3 sequence is CASSLGHRGNVYEQYF. DNA for the CDR3: TGTGCCAGCAGCTTGGGGCACAGGGGGAATGTCTACGAGCAGTACTTC. This sequence joins TRBV13 and TRBJ2-7, with 8 bases that match TRBD1. V dropped 3 bases and J dropped 3; count of bases not matched to a gene: 10. CDR3 length: 16 residues. CDR1 PRHDT and CDR2 FYEKMQ come from the germline V gene (reference sequence).

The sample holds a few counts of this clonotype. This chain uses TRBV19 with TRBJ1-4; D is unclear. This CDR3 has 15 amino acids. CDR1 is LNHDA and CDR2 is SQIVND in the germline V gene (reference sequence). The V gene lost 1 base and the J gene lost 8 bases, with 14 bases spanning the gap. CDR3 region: CASSIVTFMAEKLFF. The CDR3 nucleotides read TGTGCCAGTAGTATAGTTACATTCATGGCGGAAAAACTGTTTTTT. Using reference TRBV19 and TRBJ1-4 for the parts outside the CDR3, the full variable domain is DGGITQSPKYLFRKEGQNVTLSCEQNLNHDAMYWYRQDPGQGLRLIYYSQIVNDFQKGDIAEGYSVSREKKESFPLTVTSAQKNPTAFYLCASSIVTFMAEKLFFGSGTQLSVL.

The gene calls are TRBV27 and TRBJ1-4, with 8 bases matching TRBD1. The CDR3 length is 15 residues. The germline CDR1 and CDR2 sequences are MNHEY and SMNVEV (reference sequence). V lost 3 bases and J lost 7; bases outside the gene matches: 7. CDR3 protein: CASSFRRGRSEKLFF. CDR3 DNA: TGTGCCAGCAGTTTCCGCAGGGGGCGAAGTGAAAAACTGTTTTTT. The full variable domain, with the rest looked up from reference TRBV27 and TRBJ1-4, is EAQVTQNPRYLITVTGKKLTVTCSQNMNHEYMSWYRQDPGLGLRQIYYSMNVEVTDKGDVPEGYKVSRKEKRNFPLILESPSPNQTSLYFCASSFRRGRSEKLFFGSGTQLSVL.

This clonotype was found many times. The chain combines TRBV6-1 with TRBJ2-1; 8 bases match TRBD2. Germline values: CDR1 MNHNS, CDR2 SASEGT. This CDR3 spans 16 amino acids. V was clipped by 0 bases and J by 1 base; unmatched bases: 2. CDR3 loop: CASSEAASGSYNEQFF. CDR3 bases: TGTGCCAGCAGTGAAGCGGCTAGCGGGTCCTACAATGAGCAGTTCTTC.

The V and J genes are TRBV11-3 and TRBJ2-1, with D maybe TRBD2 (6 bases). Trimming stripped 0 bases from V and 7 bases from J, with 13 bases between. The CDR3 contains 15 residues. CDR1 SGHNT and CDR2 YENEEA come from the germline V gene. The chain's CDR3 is CASSLDWGGRNEQFF. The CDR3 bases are TGTGCCAGCAGCTTAGATTGGGGTGGGAGGAATGAGCAGTTCTTC.

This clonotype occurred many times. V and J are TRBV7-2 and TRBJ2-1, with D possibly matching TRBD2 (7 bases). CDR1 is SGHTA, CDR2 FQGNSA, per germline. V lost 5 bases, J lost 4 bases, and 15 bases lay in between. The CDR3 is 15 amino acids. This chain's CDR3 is CASSTPGGRYNEQFF. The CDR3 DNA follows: TGTGCCAGCAGCACCCCGGGGGGCAGATACAATGAGCAGTTCTTC.

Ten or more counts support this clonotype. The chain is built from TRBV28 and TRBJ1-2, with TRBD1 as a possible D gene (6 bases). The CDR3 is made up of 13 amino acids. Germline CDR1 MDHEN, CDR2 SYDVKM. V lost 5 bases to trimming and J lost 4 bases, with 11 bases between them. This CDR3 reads CASSQGGFYGYTF. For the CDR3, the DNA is TGTGCCAGCAGTCAAGGGGGTTTCTATGGCTACACCTTC.

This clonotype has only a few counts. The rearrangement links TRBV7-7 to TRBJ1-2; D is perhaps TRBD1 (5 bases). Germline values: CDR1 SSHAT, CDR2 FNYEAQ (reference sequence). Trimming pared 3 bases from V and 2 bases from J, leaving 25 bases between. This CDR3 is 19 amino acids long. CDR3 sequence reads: CASSFYPMGPKGTNYGYTF. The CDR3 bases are TGTGCCAGCAGCTTCTACCCAATGGGCCCTAAGGGGACGAACTATGGCTACACCTTC. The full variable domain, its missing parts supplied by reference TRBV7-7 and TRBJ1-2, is GAGVSQSPRYKVTKRGQDVTLRCDPISSHATLYWYQQALGQGPEFLTYFNYEAQPDKSGLPSDRFSAERPEGSISTLTIQRTEQRDSAMYRCASSFYPMGPKGTNYGYTFGSGTRLTVV.

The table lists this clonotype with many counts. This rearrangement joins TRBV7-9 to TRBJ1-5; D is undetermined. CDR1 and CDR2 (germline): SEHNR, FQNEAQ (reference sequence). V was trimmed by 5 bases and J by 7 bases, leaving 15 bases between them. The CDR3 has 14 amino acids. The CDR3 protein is CASSHNGYGQPQHF. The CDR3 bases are TGTGCCAGCAGCCACAATGGGTACGGCCAGCCCCAGCATTTT.

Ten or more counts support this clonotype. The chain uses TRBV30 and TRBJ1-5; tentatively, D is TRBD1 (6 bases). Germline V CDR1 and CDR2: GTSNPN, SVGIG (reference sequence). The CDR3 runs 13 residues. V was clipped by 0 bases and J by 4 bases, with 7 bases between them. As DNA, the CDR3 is TGTGCCTGGAGTGTAGACAGGAATCAGCCCCAGCATTTT. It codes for CAWSVDRNQPQHF.

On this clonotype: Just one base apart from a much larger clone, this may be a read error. CDR3 in amino acids: CASRQGKQGYYEQFF. The CDR3 DNA sequence: TGTGCCAGCAGGCAGGGAAAACAGGGATACTACGAGCAGTTCTTC. The chain has TRBV6-1 and TRBJ2-1; possible D gene TRBD1, 6 bases. CDR1 is MNHNS, CDR2 SASEGT, per germline. With 6 bases removed from V and 10 bases from J, the gap between germline ends came to 22 bases. This CDR3 has 15 amino acids.

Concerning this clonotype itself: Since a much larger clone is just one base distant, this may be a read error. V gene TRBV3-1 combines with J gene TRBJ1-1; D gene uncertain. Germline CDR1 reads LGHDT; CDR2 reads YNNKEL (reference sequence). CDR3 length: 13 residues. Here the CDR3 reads CAGSQDRGSEAFF. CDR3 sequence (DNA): TGTGCCGGCAGCCAAGATCGGGGTTCTGAAGCTTTCTTT.

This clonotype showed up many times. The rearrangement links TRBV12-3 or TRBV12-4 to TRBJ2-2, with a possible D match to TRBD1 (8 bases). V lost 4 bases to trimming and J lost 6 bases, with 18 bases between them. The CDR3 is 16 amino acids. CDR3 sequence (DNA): TGTGCCAGCAGTTCACGGGACTACAGGGGGGCCGGGGAGCTGTTTTTT. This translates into CASSSRDYRGAGELFF.

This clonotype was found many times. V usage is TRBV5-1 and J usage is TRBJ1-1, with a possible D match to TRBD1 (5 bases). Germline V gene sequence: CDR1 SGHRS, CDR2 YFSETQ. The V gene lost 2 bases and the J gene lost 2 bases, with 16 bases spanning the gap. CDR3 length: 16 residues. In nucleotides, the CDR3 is TGCGCCAGCAGCTTCAGCTTGGGACCGGGAAACACTGAAGCTTTCTTT. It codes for CASSFSLGPGNTEAFF.

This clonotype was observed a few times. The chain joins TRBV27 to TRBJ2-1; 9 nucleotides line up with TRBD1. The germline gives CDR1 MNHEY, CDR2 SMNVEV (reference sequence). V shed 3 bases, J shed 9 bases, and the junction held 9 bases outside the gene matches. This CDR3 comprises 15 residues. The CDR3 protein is CASSFETGGGSEQFF. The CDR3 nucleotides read TGTGCCAGCAGTTTTGAGACAGGGGGTGGGAGTGAGCAGTTCTTC.

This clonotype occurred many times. The CDR3 DNA reads as TGTGCCACCAGTGCCCAGGGGGGGACTGAAGCTTTCTTT. This gives the protein CATSAQGGTEAFF. J is TRBJ1-1 and V is TRBV24-1, with 7 bases lining up with TRBD1. J gave up 5 bases and V 5 bases, and 4 bases lay outside the gene matches. Germline CDR1 reads KGHDR; CDR2 reads SFDVKD. The CDR3 runs 13 residues.

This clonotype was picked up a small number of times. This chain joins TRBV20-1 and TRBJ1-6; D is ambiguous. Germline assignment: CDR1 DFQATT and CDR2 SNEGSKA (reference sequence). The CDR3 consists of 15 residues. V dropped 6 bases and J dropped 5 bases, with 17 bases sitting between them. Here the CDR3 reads CSALAKGSDNSPLHF. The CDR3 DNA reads TGCAGTGCCCTCGCAAAGGGCTCGGATAATTCACCCCTCCACTTT.

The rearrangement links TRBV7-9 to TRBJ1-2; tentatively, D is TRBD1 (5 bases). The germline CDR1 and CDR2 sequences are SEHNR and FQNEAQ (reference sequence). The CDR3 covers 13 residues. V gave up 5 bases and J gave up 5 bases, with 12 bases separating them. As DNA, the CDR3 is TGTGCCAGCAGCAGCAGGGCTGGGTATGGCTACACCTTC. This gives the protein CASSSRAGYGYTF.

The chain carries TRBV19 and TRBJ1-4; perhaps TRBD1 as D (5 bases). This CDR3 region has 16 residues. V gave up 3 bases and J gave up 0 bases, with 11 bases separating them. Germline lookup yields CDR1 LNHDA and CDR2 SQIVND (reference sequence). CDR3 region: CASSIWGGATNEKLFF. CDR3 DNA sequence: TGTGCCAGTAGTATCTGGGGCGGGGCAACTAATGAAAAACTGTTTTTT.

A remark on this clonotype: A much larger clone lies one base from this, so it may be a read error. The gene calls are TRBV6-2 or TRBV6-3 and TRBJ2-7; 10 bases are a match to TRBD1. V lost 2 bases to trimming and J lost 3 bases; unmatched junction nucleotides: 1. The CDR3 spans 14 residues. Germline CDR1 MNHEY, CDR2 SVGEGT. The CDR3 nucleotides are TGTGCCAGCAGTTACGGACAGGGGGTCTACGAGCAGTACTTC. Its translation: CASSYGQGVYEQYF.

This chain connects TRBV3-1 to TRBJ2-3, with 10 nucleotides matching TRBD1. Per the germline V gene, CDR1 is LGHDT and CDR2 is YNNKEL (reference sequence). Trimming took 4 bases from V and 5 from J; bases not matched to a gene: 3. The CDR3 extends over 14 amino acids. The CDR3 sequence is CASSRGQGKDTQYF. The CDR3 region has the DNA TGTGCCAGCAGCCGGGGACAGGGGAAAGATACGCAGTATTTT.

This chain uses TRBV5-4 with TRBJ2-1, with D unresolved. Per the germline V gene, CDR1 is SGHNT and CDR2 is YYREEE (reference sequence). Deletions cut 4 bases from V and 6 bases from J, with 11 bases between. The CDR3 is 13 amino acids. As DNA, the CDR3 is TGTGCCAGCAGCCCCCCCAGCTCCAATGAGCAGTTCTTC. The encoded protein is CASSPPSSNEQFF.

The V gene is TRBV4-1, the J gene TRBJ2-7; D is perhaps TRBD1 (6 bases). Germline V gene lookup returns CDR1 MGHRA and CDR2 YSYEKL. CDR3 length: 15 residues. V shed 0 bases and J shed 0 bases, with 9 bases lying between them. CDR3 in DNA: TGCGCCAGCAGCCAAGAGGAAGGGGGCTCCTACGAGCAGTACTTC. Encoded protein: CASSQEEGGSYEQYF.

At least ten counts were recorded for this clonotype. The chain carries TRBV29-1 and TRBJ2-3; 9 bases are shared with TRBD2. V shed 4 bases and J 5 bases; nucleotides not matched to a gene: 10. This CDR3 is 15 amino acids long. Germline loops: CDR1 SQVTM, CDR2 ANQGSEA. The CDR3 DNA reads TGCAGCGTTGTGGTGCTAGCGGGGTTGGGAGATACGCAGTATTTT. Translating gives CSVVVLAGLGDTQYF.

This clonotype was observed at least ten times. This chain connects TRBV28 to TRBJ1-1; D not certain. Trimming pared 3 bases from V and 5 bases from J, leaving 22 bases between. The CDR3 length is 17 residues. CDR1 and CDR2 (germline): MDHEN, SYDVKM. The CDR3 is CASSFSWADHMGTEAFF. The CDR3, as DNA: TGTGCCAGCAGTTTTAGCTGGGCCGACCACATGGGGACTGAAGCTTTCTTT. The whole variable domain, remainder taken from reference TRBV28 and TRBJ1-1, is DVKVTQSSRYLVKRTGEKVFLECVQDMDHENMFWYRQDPGLGLRLIYFSYDVKMKEKGDIPEGYSVSREKKERFSLILESASTNQTSMYLCASSFSWADHMGTEAFFGQGTRLTVV.

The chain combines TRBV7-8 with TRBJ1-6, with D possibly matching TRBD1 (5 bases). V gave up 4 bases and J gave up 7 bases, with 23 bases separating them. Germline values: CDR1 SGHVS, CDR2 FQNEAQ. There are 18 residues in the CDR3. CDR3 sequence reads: CASSSLPTPGGRNSPLHF. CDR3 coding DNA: TGTGCCAGCAGCTCGCTCCCCACACCTGGGGGTAGAAATTCACCCCTCCACTTT.

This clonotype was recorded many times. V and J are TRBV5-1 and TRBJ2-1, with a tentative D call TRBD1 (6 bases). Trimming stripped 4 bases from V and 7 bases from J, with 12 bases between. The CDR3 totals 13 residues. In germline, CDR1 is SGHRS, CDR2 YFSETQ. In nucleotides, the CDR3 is TGCGCCAGCAGCCACGGACAGAGGAATGAGCAGTTCTTC. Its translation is CASSHGQRNEQFF.

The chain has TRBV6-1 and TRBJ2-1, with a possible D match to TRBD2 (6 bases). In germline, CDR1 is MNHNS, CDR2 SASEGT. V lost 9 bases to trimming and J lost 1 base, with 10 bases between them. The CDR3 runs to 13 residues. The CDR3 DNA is TGTGCCAGTGCAGGGAGGTCCTACAATGAGCAGTTCTTC. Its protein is CASAGRSYNEQFF.